The sequence of this T cell receptor (beta chain) was determined in a study of blood T cell repertoires in COVID-19. Study summary: The United States, Italy and Spain supplied acute and convalescent COVID-19 samples.

The table came from immunoSEQ multiplex PCR; TCRdb's copy has only in-frame clones and leaves some out. This repertoire shows about 71,000 clones, about 81% found once; its top ten account for about 13%. The germline V gene encodes CDR1 LNHDA and CDR2 SQIVND (reference sequence). Trimming took off 3 bases at V and 5 bases at J, with 17 bases between the two ends. This CDR3 contains 16 residues. This chain connects TRBV19 to TRBJ2-1, with a weak D call TRBD2 (6 bases). The TCR comes from a woman older than 75 with acute or convalescent COVID-19. Material for sequencing was peripheral blood. The CDR3 reads CASSIYGGAPHNEQFF. The CDR3 DNA reads TGTGCCAGTAGTATTTACGGGGGAGCCCCCCACAATGAGCAGTTCTTC. Full variable domain (remainder filled in from reference TRBV19 and TRBJ2-1): DGGITQSPKYLFRKEGQNVTLSCEQNLNHDAMYWYRQDPGQGLRLIYYSQIVNDFQKGDIAEGYSVSREKKESFPLTVTSAQKNPTAFYLCASSIYGGAPHNEQFFGPGTRLTVL.